Shown below are 32 T cell receptor beta chains from a single sample sequenced in a study of T cell responses to AZD1222 COVID-19 vaccine (dated by TCRdb to the early 2020s). Library preparation employed the immunoSEQ multiplex PCR assay. TCRdb carries this immuneACCESS record with in-frame sequences only. Its versions omit some clonotypes, under half of them owing to an unresolved V gene in the studies checked, with the rest unexplained. Within this sample are 85,000 to 120,000 clones, with 70% to 90% of them counted one time only. The biggest ten clones account for less than 6% of the sample. The time point label, as the study defines it: baseline before first vaccination. The sample here was peripheral blood, taken on day 0 of AZD1222 vaccination. The receptors originated from an adult in good health.

In the case of this clone: Other DNA sequences in this sample translate to the same CDR3. The chain carries TRBV27 and TRBJ1-2; D not certain. With 3 bases removed from V and 2 bases from J, the gap between germline ends came to 7 bases. Germline V gives CDR1 MNHEY, CDR2 SMNVEV (reference sequence). The CDR3 is 13 amino acids. The CDR3 DNA sequence: TGTGCCAGCAGTTTTGAAGGAAACTATGGCTACACCTTC. Translating gives CASSFEGNYGYTF.

This clone appeared once. The rearrangement joins TRBV3-1 (or the pseudogene TRBV3-2) to TRBJ2-4; no definite D call. The germline V gene has CDR1 LGHDT and CDR2 YNNKEL (reference sequence). This CDR3 has 15 amino acids. With 1 base removed from V and 6 bases from J, the gap between germline ends came to 13 bases. CDR3 nucleotide sequence: TGTGCCAGCAGCCAAGTGGGTCAGATGTTAAACATTCAGTACTTC. This gives the protein CASSQVGQMLNIQYF.

This clone was seen only a few times. This sequence joins TRBV7-8 and TRBJ1-2; D is ambiguous. V was trimmed by 5 bases and J by 3 bases, leaving 16 bases between them. CDR1 is SGHVS, CDR2 FQNEAQ, per germline. This CDR3 is 15 amino acids long. CDR3 amino acids: CASSSTPTGDYGYTF. In nucleotides, the CDR3 is TGTGCCAGCAGCAGCACGCCAACTGGGGACTATGGCTACACCTTC.

This clone was seen a few times. V is TRBV28 and J is TRBJ1-5, with D perhaps TRBD1 (6 bases). CDR1 and CDR2 (germline): MDHEN, SYDVKM. V lost 7 bases and J lost 9, with 13 bases in between. The CDR3 has 12 residues. The CDR3 DNA reads TGTGCCAGCACCCCCGCCAGGGGGCCCCAGCATTTT. Amino acid sequence: CASTPARGPQHF. The full variable domain, completed using reference TRBV28 and TRBJ1-5, is DVKVTQSSRYLVKRTGEKVFLECVQDMDHENMFWYRQDPGLGLRLIYFSYDVKMKEKGDIPEGYSVSREKKERFSLILESASTNQTSMYLCASTPARGPQHFGDGTRLSIL.

This chain joins TRBV7-9 and TRBJ1-2; TRBD1 matches 7 bases. The CDR3 contains 14 residues. V shed 1 base and J 5 bases; nucleotides not matched to a gene: 4. The germline CDR1 and CDR2 sequences are SEHNR and FQNEAQ (reference sequence). This CDR3 reads CASSLVAGGYGYTF. DNA for the CDR3: TGTGCCAGCAGCTTAGTGGCAGGGGGATATGGCTACACCTTC.

The V and J genes are TRBV2 and TRBJ2-1, with TRBD2 identical over 9 bases. The CDR3 extends over 17 amino acids. Germline loops: CDR1 SNHLY, CDR2 FYNNEI. V lost 2 bases, J lost 7 bases, and 12 bases stayed unmatched. DNA of the CDR3: TGTGCCAGCAGTGAAAATTGGGGCGGGAGGGCCGGAAATGAGCAGTTCTTC. This gives the protein CASSENWGGRAGNEQFF.

The chain uses TRBV29-1 and TRBJ2-7; TRBD1 is a possible D gene (5 bases). The CDR3 is made up of 14 amino acids. Looked up from germline, CDR1 is SQVTM and CDR2 is ANQGSEA. Trimming pared 6 bases from V and 3 bases from J, leaving 18 bases between. CDR3 in amino acids: CSVLLGGANYEQYF. The DNA for the CDR3 is TGCAGCGTGTTGTTAGGTGGGGCCAACTACGAGCAGTACTTC.

This rearrangement joins TRBV29-1 to TRBJ1-2; possibly TRBD1 for D (5 bases). CDR3 length: 12 residues. Germline CDR1 and CDR2: SQVTM and ANQGSEA. V lost 1 base to trimming and J lost 7 bases, with 10 bases between them. CDR3 in amino acids: CSVEGGGSGYTF. The CDR3 coding sequence is TGCAGCGTTGAAGGTGGGGGTAGTGGCTACACCTTC. Using reference TRBV29-1 and TRBJ1-2 for the parts outside the CDR3, the full variable domain is SAVISQKPSRDICQRGTSLTIQCQVDSQVTMMFWYRQQPGQSLTLIATANQGSEATYESGFVIDKFPISRPNLTFSTLTVSNMSPEDSSIYLCSVEGGGSGYTFGSGTRLTVV.

In this sample, this clone turned up once. The chain is built from TRBV5-1 and TRBJ2-2; D possibly corresponds to TRBD2 (6 bases). The germline V and J ends were trimmed by 4 bases and 6 bases, with 13 bases remaining between them. Germline loops: CDR1 SGHRS, CDR2 YFSETQ. This CDR3 comprises 14 residues. The CDR3 region is CASSDWRGSGELFF. The CDR3 region has the DNA TGCGCCAGCAGCGACTGGAGGGGCTCCGGGGAGCTGTTTTTT.

The chain uses TRBV28 and TRBJ1-1, with TRBD1 matching over 7 bases. The CDR3 contains 15 residues. Trimming took 5 bases from V and 7 from J; bases not matched to a gene: 13. Germline V lookup: CDR1 MDHEN, CDR2 SYDVKM. This chain's CDR3 is CASSVEYRGINEAFF. The CDR3 coding sequence is TGTGCCAGCAGTGTCGAATACAGGGGAATCAATGAAGCTTTCTTT.

This chain connects TRBV6-2 or TRBV6-3 to TRBJ1-1; maybe TRBD1 (5 bases). The germline gives CDR1 MNHEY, CDR2 SVGEGT. This CDR3 is built from 13 residues. V was cut by 0 bases and J by 6 bases, with 8 bases left in between. This chain's CDR3 is CASSYSGDSEAFF. The CDR3 bases are TGTGCCAGCAGTTACTCGGGGGATTCTGAAGCTTTCTTT.

V is TRBV4-1 and J is TRBJ1-2; no definite D call. The V end lost 3 bases, the J end lost 2 bases, and 10 bases lay between the germline ends. CDR3 size: 14 residues. The V gene's germline CDR1 is MGHRA and CDR2 YSYEKL. CDR3 protein: CASSHPAANYGYTF. The CDR3 DNA is TGCGCCAGCAGCCATCCAGCCGCAAACTATGGCTACACCTTC.

The chain carries TRBV5-1 and TRBJ2-1; TRBD1 matches at 9 bases. V shed 4 bases and J 9 bases; nucleotides not matched to a gene: 5. CDR1 and CDR2 from the germline V gene are SGHRS and YFSETQ. CDR3 length equals 13 residues. Here the CDR3 reads CASSPTGGLEQFF. DNA of the CDR3: TGCGCCAGCAGCCCGACAGGGGGACTTGAGCAGTTCTTC.

The chain employs TRBV11-3 and TRBJ2-7; perhaps TRBD2 as D (6 bases). The CDR3 has 14 residues. Germline lookup yields CDR1 SGHNT and CDR2 YENEEA. V lost 1 base and J 4 bases, leaving 11 bases between the germline ends. The CDR3 DNA follows: TGTGCCAGCAGCTTAGGACGGGAGAGGTACGAGCAGTACTTC. Residues: CASSLGRERYEQYF.

The V and J genes are TRBV5-1 and TRBJ2-3; D is possibly TRBD1 or TRBD2 (5 bases each). The CDR3 runs to 16 residues. CDR1 is SGHRS and CDR2 is YFSETQ in the germline V gene. The ends were cut back, 0 bases at V and 4 bases at J, with 15 bases in the middle. The CDR3 reads CASSLASQRGPDTQYF. The CDR3 DNA sequence: TGCGCCAGCAGCTTGGCCTCCCAGAGGGGCCCAGATACGCAGTATTTT.

This chain links TRBV6-5 with TRBJ1-1; D gene uncertain. V shed 0 bases and J shed 1 base, with 9 bases lying between them. Germline assignment: CDR1 MNHEY and CDR2 SVGAGI. This CDR3 region has 15 residues. This chain's CDR3 is CASSYSKAGNTEAFF. CDR3 in DNA: TGTGCCAGCAGTTACTCGAAGGCAGGGAACACTGAAGCTTTCTTT.

The rearrangement uses TRBV11-1 and TRBJ1-3; D ambiguous. Per germline, CDR1 SGHAT and CDR2 FQDESV (reference sequence). This CDR3 is built from 13 residues. V was shortened by 6 bases and J by 1 base, with 7 bases between the two germline ends. CDR3 coding DNA: TGTGCCAGCAGGCGGACGTCTGGAAACACCATATATTTT. This sequence encodes CASRRTSGNTIYF.

The gene calls are TRBV11-2 and TRBJ1-1; the match to TRBD1 covers 7 bases. V lost 2 bases to trimming and J lost 11 bases; unmatched junction nucleotides: 5. CDR1 and CDR2 from the germline V gene are SGHAT and FQNNGV. The CDR3 runs to 12 residues. CDR3 in DNA: TGTGCCAGCAGCTTATCTCAGGGGGTCGCTTTCTTT. This codes for CASSLSQGVAFF.

The J gene is TRBJ2-2, the V gene TRBV19; 7 bases fit TRBD1. Germline V gene sequence: CDR1 LNHDA, CDR2 SQIVND (reference sequence). The CDR3 spans 15 residues. V was clipped by 2 bases and J by 5 bases; unmatched bases: 5. CDR3 coding DNA: TGTGCCAGTAGTATATTCCAGGGACAGACCGGGGAGCTGTTTTTT. Translating gives CASSIFQGQTGELFF.

V usage is TRBV7-2 and J usage is TRBJ1-2; D not certain. CDR1 and CDR2 from the germline V gene are SGHTA and FQGNSA. The CDR3 covers 15 residues. V lost 1 base, J lost 7 bases, and 16 bases lay in between. The CDR3 bases are TGTGCCAGCAGCTTAGATTTTGGGCAGGCTGCTGGCTACACCTTC. Translated, it gives CASSLDFGQAAGYTF.

The J gene is TRBJ1-4, the V gene TRBV6-5; tentatively, D is TRBD1 (6 bases). Germline V gene lookup returns CDR1 MNHEY and CDR2 SVGAGI. This CDR3 is built from 15 residues. Between the trimmed V and J ends, which lost 6 bases and 7 bases, there was a span of 18 bases. The CDR3 reads CASSFRGGTSEKLFF. CDR3 coding DNA: TGTGCCAGCAGCTTCAGGGGCGGGACGTCTGAAAAACTGTTTTTT.

V and J are TRBV10-3 and TRBJ1-4; D is undetermined. CDR1 is ENHRY and CDR2 is SYGVKD in the germline V gene. CDR3 length equals 14 residues. Trimming pared 6 bases from V and 1 base from J, leaving 9 bases between. As DNA, the CDR3 is TGTGCCATCAGGTCAGGAATAACTAATGAAAAACTGTTTTTT. Protein product: CAIRSGITNEKLFF.

The CDR3 loop is CASSSSAVLNSPLHF. CDR3 nucleotide sequence: TGTGCCAGCAGTTCGTCAGCAGTCCTTAACTCACCCCTCCACTTT. This chain joins TRBV25-1 and TRBJ1-6, with D unresolved. Trimming shortened V by 5 bases and J by 10 bases, and 18 bases separated the two germline ends. CDR3 length equals 15 residues. Germline V gene data show CDR1 as MGHDK and CDR2 as SYGVNS.

The V and J genes are TRBV5-1 and TRBJ2-3; 8 nucleotides match TRBD2. Germline V CDR1 and CDR2: SGHRS, YFSETQ. The CDR3 runs to 15 residues. The ends lost 1 base at V and 5 bases at J; junction bases unmatched: 6. DNA of the CDR3: TGCGCCAGCAGCTTGAGGGGACTAGGGGTAGATACGCAGTATTTT. It yields the protein CASSLRGLGVDTQYF.

This rearrangement joins TRBV5-1 to TRBJ1-5; TRBD1 matches 8 bases. The V segment lost 4 bases and the J segment 2 bases; nucleotides outside the gene matches: 2. Looked up from germline, CDR1 is SGHRS and CDR2 is YFSETQ. The CDR3 runs to 14 residues. CDR3 residues: CASSPDRGNQPQHF. The CDR3 DNA follows: TGCGCCAGCAGCCCGGACAGGGGCAATCAGCCCCAGCATTTT.

DNA of the CDR3: TGTGCCAGCAGCCATCTCCCGGGACAGGGGAACACTGAAGCTTTCTTT. Protein: CASSHLPGQGNTEAFF. This sequence joins TRBV7-6 and TRBJ1-1; 9 bases line up with TRBD1. Germline CDR1 is SGHVS and CDR2 is FNYEAQ. The CDR3 is 16 residues long. V shed 5 bases and J 1 base; nucleotides not matched to a gene: 8.

This sequence joins TRBV5-1 and TRBJ2-3; TRBD1 is a possible D gene (5 bases). The CDR3 runs 14 residues. Trimming removed 5 bases from V and 6 bases from J, with 16 bases in between. Germline values: CDR1 SGHRS, CDR2 YFSETQ. The CDR3, as DNA: TGCGCCAGCAGGCAGGGCTCTTCTTCGGATACGCAGTATTTT. It translates to CASRQGSSSDTQYF.

V and J are TRBV11-2 and TRBJ1-1, with D unresolved. The germline V and J ends were trimmed by 5 bases and 1 base, with 14 bases remaining between them. This CDR3 has 15 amino acids. Looked up from germline, CDR1 is SGHAT and CDR2 is FQNNGV. DNA for the CDR3: TGTGCCAGCAGCCCTCCGACCCAGCGGAACACTGAAGCTTTCTTT. It translates to CASSPPTQRNTEAFF.

The V and J genes are TRBV6-2 or TRBV6-3 and TRBJ1-5; a weak D match, TRBD1 (5 bases). V lost 5 bases, J lost 6 bases, and 14 bases lay in between. Germline CDR1 MNHEY, CDR2 SVGEGT. This CDR3 is built from 14 residues. The CDR3 loop is CASSGRQGVQPQHF. As DNA, the CDR3 is TGTGCCAGCAGTGGGCGGCAGGGTGTTCAGCCCCAGCATTTT.

V gene TRBV7-2 combines with J gene TRBJ2-3; D is possibly TRBD1 or TRBD2 (5 bases each). Germline V gives CDR1 SGHTA, CDR2 FQGNSA. V dropped 5 bases and J dropped 0 bases, with 18 bases sitting between them. The CDR3 has 17 amino acids. CDR3 loop: CASSPISGTPSTDTQYF. DNA of the CDR3: TGTGCCAGCAGCCCCATTTCCGGGACGCCAAGCACAGATACGCAGTATTTT.

The V call is TRBV28, the J call TRBJ1-2, with D tentatively TRBD1 (6 bases). The germline CDR1 and CDR2 sequences are MDHEN and SYDVKM. CDR3 size: 15 residues. V was shortened by 3 bases and J by 8 bases, with 19 bases between the two germline ends. The CDR3 DNA follows: TGTGCCAGCAGTTTGTTGACAGGAGCACGGAAAGGCTACACCTTC. Translation gives CASSLLTGARKGYTF.

This chain links TRBV6-5 with TRBJ1-2; 9 nucleotides agree with TRBD1. The length of the CDR3 is 15 residues. The germline CDR1 and CDR2 sequences are MNHEY and SVGAGI. Trimming took 5 bases from V and 4 from J; bases not matched to a gene: 8. The CDR3 reads CASSKGQGTVYGYTF. The CDR3 DNA follows: TGTGCCAGCAGTAAGGGACAGGGAACGGTCTATGGCTACACCTTC.